Below are 8 T cell receptor beta chains sequenced from a single sample in a study of cytomegalovirus exposure and HLA in healthy donors. Assay: immunoSEQ multiplex PCR; the TCRdb copy retains only in-frame clones and omits some. The repertoire holds under 150,000 clones, with around 90% as singletons. The sequenced sample consisted of PBMCs. The receptors stem from a young woman in good health and CMV-seronegative.

V gene TRBV13 combines with J gene TRBJ2-7, with 9 bases aligning to TRBD2. Germline assignment: CDR1 PRHDT and CDR2 FYEKMQ (reference sequence). CDR3 length equals 17 residues. Germline trimming cut 4 bases from V and 4 bases from J; bases unmatched to any gene: 14. CDR3 nucleotides: TGTGCCAGCAGCTCACAATATCTCGCTAGCGGGGATTACGAGCAGTACTTC. The encoded protein is CASSSQYLASGDYEQYF. Supplemented by reference TRBV13 and TRBJ2-7, the full variable domain reads AAGVIQSPRHLIKEKRETATLKCYPIPRHDTVYWYQQGPGQDPQFLISFYEKMQSDKGSIPDRFSAQQFSDYHSELNMSSLELGDSALYFCASSSQYLASGDYEQYFGPGTRLTVT.

This clone was seen only a few times. The V call is TRBV5-6, the J call TRBJ2-7; no clear D. Trimming left V 5 bases short and J 0 bases short, with 9 bases between. Germline CDR1 reads SGHDT; CDR2 reads YYEEEE. The CDR3 has 13 residues. The CDR3 nucleotides are TGTGCCAGCAGGCGGCGGAGCTCCTACGAGCAGTACTTC. It codes for CASRRRSSYEQYF.

Of note for this clone: This may come from a read error, since a much larger clone is one base off. Other DNA sequences in the sample encode the same CDR3. The chain couples TRBV2 to TRBJ2-7, with a possible D match to TRBD1 (6 bases). The germline V and J ends were trimmed by 4 bases and 1 base, with 8 bases remaining between them. The V gene's germline CDR1 is SNHLY and CDR2 FYNNEI. The CDR3 is 13 residues long. In nucleotides, the CDR3 is TGTGCCAGCAGTGCGGACAGTTCCTACGAGCAGTACTTC. Translated, it gives CASSADSSYEQYF.

J is TRBJ2-7 and V is TRBV27; 7 bases match TRBD1. The V and J ends lost 6 bases and 1 base, in that order; junction bases with no gene match: 6. The CDR3 contains 14 residues. Germline lookup yields CDR1 MNHEY and CDR2 SMNVEV (reference sequence). This CDR3 reads CASSLGTVSYEQYF. The CDR3 bases are TGTGCCAGCAGCCTTGGGACAGTATCCTACGAGCAGTACTTC.

The chain couples TRBV6-5 to TRBJ2-5; no clear D. The length of the CDR3 is 13 residues. Germline values: CDR1 MNHEY, CDR2 SVGAGI. V shed 6 bases and J shed 1 base, with 9 bases lying between them. The CDR3 reads CASRLSLQETQYF. DNA for the CDR3: TGTGCCAGCAGGTTATCTCTCCAAGAGACCCAGTACTTC.

V is TRBV5-6 and J is TRBJ2-7, with a tentative D call TRBD2 (5 bases). V lost 1 base, J lost 0 bases, and 8 bases lay in between. CDR3 length equals 14 residues. Per germline, CDR1 SGHDT and CDR2 YYEEEE. CDR3 bases: TGTGCCAGCAGCTTGAGGGAGCTCTCCTACGAGCAGTACTTC. This gives the protein CASSLRELSYEQYF.

The chain recombines TRBV6-4 with TRBJ1-2; 7 bases agree with TRBD1. This CDR3 is 15 amino acids long. Germline loops: CDR1 MRHNA, CDR2 SNTAGT. The V and J ends lost 2 bases and 6 bases, in that order; junction bases with no gene match: 9. The CDR3 reads CASSDTSRDSNGYTF. CDR3 in DNA: TGTGCCAGCAGTGACACCTCCCGGGACAGCAATGGCTACACCTTC.

This clone has more than one count but fewer than ten. This chain uses TRBV2 with TRBJ1-5; 11 nucleotides line up with TRBD1. Per the germline V gene, CDR1 is SNHLY and CDR2 is FYNNEI. This CDR3 has 15 residues. V shed 7 bases and J 4 bases; nucleotides not matched to a gene: 6. The CDR3 DNA is TGTGCCAGCACTCAGGACAGGGGGCCTAATCAGCCCCAGCATTTT. Protein sequence: CASTQDRGPNQPQHF.